This entry lists 30 T cell receptor beta chains sequenced from one sample in a study of control samples from healthy donors and cancer patients. Data came from immunoSEQ multiplex PCR; TCRdb stores just in-frame clones and leaves some out. Here the sample spans about 140,000 clones, about nine tenths being singletons. The sequencing sample was made of blood. The origin of the receptors is a woman aged 25 to 45 in good health.

This clone was seen once. V and J are TRBV14 and TRBJ2-1; the match to TRBD2 covers 9 bases. This CDR3 is 13 amino acids long. The V gene end was trimmed by 6 bases and the J gene end by 7 bases; junction bases not matched to a gene: 4. Per the germline V gene, CDR1 is SGHDN and CDR2 is FVKESK. The CDR3 region is CASRTSGMNEQFF. DNA for the CDR3: TGTGCCAGCAGGACTAGCGGCATGAATGAGCAGTTCTTC.

The chain recombines TRBV11-1 with TRBJ2-1; 13 bases are a match to TRBD2. This CDR3 is built from 14 residues. The trim removed 5 bases at V and 8 bases at J, leaving 3 bases unmatched. Germline V gives CDR1 SGHAT, CDR2 FQDESV (reference sequence). The DNA of the CDR3 is TGTGCCAGCAGCAGACTAGCGGGGGGACATGAGCAGTTCTTC. This codes for CASSRLAGGHEQFF. The variable domain in full, with the rest retrieved from reference TRBV11-1 and TRBJ2-1, is EAEVAQSPRYKITEKSQAVAFWCDPISGHATLYWYRQILGQGPELLVQFQDESVVDDSQLPKDRFSAERLKGVDSTLKIQPAELGDSAMYLCASSRLAGGHEQFFGPGTRLTVL.

The V gene is TRBV7-2, the J gene TRBJ2-2, with 9 bases identical to TRBD1. The CDR3 sequence is 18 residues long. CDR1 is SGHTA and CDR2 is FQGNSA in the germline V gene. V was clipped by 1 base and J by 5 bases; unmatched bases: 11. The CDR3 DNA reads as TGTGCCAGCAGCTTAGTGGCCACCGGGACAGGGCTTACCGGGGAGCTGTTTTTT. Translating gives CASSLVATGTGLTGELFF.

The V gene is TRBV4-2, the J gene TRBJ2-1; perhaps TRBD2 as D (6 bases). The CDR3 has 13 residues. Between the trimmed V and J ends, which lost 0 bases and 9 bases, there was a span of 9 bases. Germline V gene data show CDR1 as LGHNA and CDR2 as YNFKEQ. This CDR3 reads CASSQDQAGEQFF. CDR3 coding DNA: TGTGCCAGCAGCCAAGATCAAGCGGGTGAGCAGTTCTTC.

V gene TRBV5-4 combines with J gene TRBJ1-4, with D perhaps TRBD1 (6 bases). Germline V gene data show CDR1 as SGHNT and CDR2 as YYREEE (reference sequence). This CDR3 contains 15 residues. V was cut by 4 bases and J by 5 bases, with 15 bases left in between. The CDR3 coding sequence is TGTGCCAGCAGCCTCAGACAGGCTCGAAATGAAAAACTGTTTTTT. It codes for CASSLRQARNEKLFF.

The J gene is TRBJ2-5, the V gene TRBV2; D not certain. V shed 7 bases and J shed 2 bases, with 11 bases lying between them. Looked up from germline, CDR1 is SNHLY and CDR2 is FYNNEI. The CDR3 is 13 amino acids. The CDR3 DNA reads TGTGCCAGCAAAGCGACGGTACAAGAGACCCAGTACTTC. It yields the protein CASKATVQETQYF.

The rearrangement links TRBV6-6 to TRBJ1-1; 8 bases map to TRBD1. J lost 3 bases, V lost 7 bases, and 4 bases had no gene match. This CDR3 has 13 amino acids. Germline loops: CDR1 MNHNY, CDR2 SVGAGI (reference sequence). In DNA form, the CDR3 reads TGTGCCAGCAATTGGGACAGGCACACTGAAGCTTTCTTT. It specifies CASNWDRHTEAFF.

This clone was observed a few times. The V and J genes are TRBV5-4 and TRBJ2-1; D ambiguous. Trimming removed 2 bases at V and 0 bases at J, with 6 bases between. The germline V gene encodes CDR1 SGHNT and CDR2 YYREEE (reference sequence). The CDR3 length is 14 residues. CDR3 sequence reads: CASSLASSYNEQFF. The CDR3 region has the DNA TGTGCCAGCAGCTTAGCAAGCTCCTACAATGAGCAGTTCTTC.

The V call is TRBV5-6, the J call TRBJ2-7, with TRBD1 matching 8 bases. CDR3 length equals 13 residues. V trimming: 5 bases; J trimming: 5 bases; junction bases outside the gene matches: 6. Germline V CDR1 and CDR2: SGHDT, YYEEEE. CDR3 loop: CASRRQGFDEQYF. DNA for the CDR3: TGTGCCAGCAGACGACAGGGGTTCGACGAGCAGTACTTC.

This rearrangement joins TRBV19 to TRBJ2-2, with 10 positions matching TRBD1. The CDR3 is 15 residues long. J lost 5 bases, V lost 5 bases, and 5 bases had no gene match. Germline CDR1 LNHDA, CDR2 SQIVND (reference sequence). CDR3 sequence reads: CASSVDRGQTGELFF. CDR3 bases: TGTGCCAGTAGTGTCGACAGGGGGCAGACCGGGGAGCTGTTTTTT.

Here the CDR3 DNA reads TGTGCCAGCAAGGGGTCTAACTATGGCTACACCTTC. As protein: CASKGSNYGYTF. The chain has TRBV25-1 and TRBJ1-2; TRBD1 might be the D (5 bases). In germline, CDR1 is MGHDK, CDR2 SYGVNS. Trimming pared 7 bases from V and 0 bases from J, leaving 6 bases between. CDR3 length equals 12 residues.

The genes are TRBV5-6 and TRBJ2-1; D may correspond to TRBD1 or TRBD2 (6 bases each). The V end was cut by 6 bases, the J end by 9 bases, with 25 bases between. In germline, CDR1 is SGHDT, CDR2 YYEEEE. The CDR3 extends over 16 amino acids. CDR3 DNA sequence: TGTGCCAGCACCCCGGTGGGGGGCGCCGGTCGGGGTGAGCAGTTCTTC. Amino acid sequence: CASTPVGGAGRGEQFF.

This chain links TRBV20-1 with TRBJ2-5, with TRBD2 matching 12 bases. V shed 3 bases and J 0 bases; nucleotides not matched to a gene: 8. Germline CDR1 is DFQATT and CDR2 is SNEGSKA (reference sequence). The CDR3 is made up of 17 amino acids. The CDR3 region has the DNA TGCAGTGCTAGTTGGCTAGCGGGAGGGACGTACCAAGAGACCCAGTACTTC. It yields the protein CSASWLAGGTYQETQYF.

This clone was detected only once. The V gene is TRBV7-9, the J gene TRBJ1-2; D not certain. Germline V gene lookup returns CDR1 SEHNR and CDR2 FQNEAQ (reference sequence). This CDR3 region has 15 residues. Between the trimmed V and J ends, which lost 2 bases and 4 bases, there was a span of 14 bases. CDR3 in amino acids: CASSLPEPLAYGYTF. In DNA, the CDR3 is TGTGCCAGCAGCTTACCGGAACCTCTGGCCTATGGCTACACCTTC.

The chain has TRBV6-5 and TRBJ1-1, with TRBD1 matching over 9 bases. CDR3 length equals 15 residues. Germline assignment: CDR1 MNHEY and CDR2 SVGAGI. Trimming took 0 bases from V and 5 from J; bases not matched to a gene: 4. The CDR3 region is CASSYSPDRGTEAFF. The CDR3 nucleotides are TGTGCCAGCAGTTACTCCCCGGACAGGGGAACTGAAGCTTTCTTT.

The V call is TRBV28, the J call TRBJ1-5, with unresolved D. The germline CDR1 and CDR2 sequences are MDHEN and SYDVKM. This CDR3 contains 13 residues. Between the trimmed V and J ends, which lost 5 bases and 0 bases, there was a span of 5 bases. The CDR3 region is CASSEYSNQPQHF. The CDR3, as DNA: TGTGCCAGCAGTGAGTATAGCAATCAGCCCCAGCATTTT.

This chain links TRBV11-2 with TRBJ2-2, with D uncertain. The CDR3 is 14 residues long. V lost 5 bases and J lost 6, with 13 bases in between. Germline-derived CDR1 and CDR2 are SGHAT and FQNNGV. The DNA for the CDR3 is TGTGCCAGCAGCCCCCCGTTTCTTTCCGGGGAGCTGTTTTTT. It yields the protein CASSPPFLSGELFF. The whole variable domain, remainder taken from reference TRBV11-2 and TRBJ2-2, is EAGVAQSPRYKIIEKRQSVAFWCNPISGHATLYWYQQILGQGPKLLIQFQNNGVVDDSQLPKDRFSAERLKGVDSTLKIQPAKLEDSAVYLCASSPPFLSGELFFGEGSRLTVL.

This clone was detected a few times. CDR3 bases: TGTGCCAGTAGTATATCGGACATAGCGACCAGCAATCAGCCCCAGCATTTT. This sequence encodes CASSISDIATSNQPQHF. J is TRBJ1-5 and V is TRBV19; maybe TRBD1 (5 bases). Germline CDR1 reads LNHDA; CDR2 reads SQIVND (reference sequence). V was clipped by 2 bases and J by 1 base, with 15 bases between them. The CDR3 runs 17 residues. The full variable domain, in which reference TRBV19 and TRBJ1-5 provide the parts outside the CDR3, is DGGITQSPKYLFRKEGQNVTLSCEQNLNHDAMYWYRQDPGQGLRLIYYSQIVNDFQKGDIAEGYSVSREKKESFPLTVTSAQKNPTAFYLCASSISDIATSNQPQHFGDGTRLSIL.

The J gene is TRBJ2-3, the V gene TRBV20-1; maybe TRBD2 (5 bases). Per germline, CDR1 DFQATT and CDR2 SNEGSKA (reference sequence). The germline V and J ends were trimmed by 2 bases and 12 bases, with 9 bases remaining between them. There are 10 residues in the CDR3. The DNA of the CDR3 is TGCAGTGCTAGAAGAGGGAATCAGTATTTT. This translates into CSARRGNQYF.

This clone was seen just once. The gene calls are TRBV6-1 and TRBJ1-3; D not certain. The CDR3 contains 15 residues. Germline V gives CDR1 MNHNS, CDR2 SASEGT. V lost 1 base, J lost 0 bases, and 7 bases lay in between. CDR3 DNA sequence: TGTGCCAGCAGTGAAGTCTCAGCCTCTGGAAACACCATATATTTT. This codes for CASSEVSASGNTIYF.

The V and J genes are TRBV10-1 and TRBJ1-4; possible D gene TRBD1, 6 bases. The CDR3 spans 17 residues. Germline V gives CDR1 WNHNN, CDR2 SYGVQD (reference sequence). Trimming removed 0 bases at V and 7 bases at J, with 18 bases between. The CDR3 DNA reads as TGCGCCAGCAGTGAGTCTCCGCAAACAGGGTGCAGTGAAAAACTGTTTTTT. Residues: CASSESPQTGCSEKLFF.

CDR3 region: CASSYSTSGSSYEQYF. For the CDR3, the DNA is TGTGCCAGCAGTTACTCGACTAGCGGGAGCTCCTACGAGCAGTACTTC. This chain uses TRBV6-5 with TRBJ2-7; 12 bases are shared with TRBD2. This CDR3 region has 16 residues. Unmatched junction bases numbered 0, after V lost 0 bases and J lost 0 bases. Germline values: CDR1 MNHEY, CDR2 SVGAGI.

The chain combines TRBV18 with TRBJ2-7, with 8 bases aligning to TRBD1. This CDR3 has 15 amino acids. V lost 4 bases, J lost 3 bases, and 8 bases stayed unmatched. Per germline, CDR1 KGHSH and CDR2 LQKENI. DNA for the CDR3: TGTGCCAGCTCACATCCCGGACAGGGAGGCTACGAGCAGTACTTC. Amino acids: CASSHPGQGGYEQYF.

The chain combines TRBV4-1 with TRBJ2-3, with D possibly being TRBD1 or TRBD2 (7 bases each). V was shortened by 0 bases and J by 1 base, with 11 bases between the two germline ends. The CDR3 spans 16 residues. Germline V gene lookup returns CDR1 MGHRA and CDR2 YSYEKL. The CDR3 sequence: CASSQDQGGRTDTQYF. DNA for the CDR3: TGCGCCAGCAGCCAAGATCAGGGGGGGCGCACAGATACGCAGTATTTT.

This rearrangement joins TRBV5-4 to TRBJ2-7, with D maybe TRBD2 (6 bases). The germline V gene encodes CDR1 SGHNT and CDR2 YYREEE (reference sequence). V was shortened by 1 base and J by 7 bases, with 15 bases between the two germline ends. This CDR3 spans 14 amino acids. CDR3 residues: CASSLSSGRGEQYF. The CDR3 DNA reads as TGTGCCAGCAGCTTGAGTAGCGGAAGAGGAGAGCAGTACTTC.

This CDR3 is CASSPLRGAGELFF. In nucleotides, the CDR3 is TGTGCCAGCAGCCCCCTCAGGGGAGCCGGGGAGCTGTTTTTT. The chain recombines TRBV3-1 (or the pseudogene TRBV3-2) with TRBJ2-2; TRBD1 might be the D (6 bases). Per germline, CDR1 LGHDT and CDR2 YNNKEL (reference sequence). This CDR3 has 14 residues. V gave up 4 bases and J gave up 6 bases, with 12 bases separating them.

This chain uses TRBV19 with TRBJ1-1; possibly TRBD1 for D (5 bases). This CDR3 contains 14 residues. Deletions cut 3 bases from V and 3 bases from J, with 11 bases between. CDR1 is LNHDA, CDR2 SQIVND, per germline (reference sequence). CDR3 sequence: CASSIRDGDTEAFF. For the CDR3, the DNA is TGTGCCAGTAGTATTAGGGACGGGGACACTGAAGCTTTCTTT.

This clone was seen a handful of times. The rearrangement uses TRBV7-8 and TRBJ2-7, with D perhaps being TRBD1 or TRBD2 (6 bases each). CDR1 is SGHVS, CDR2 FQNEAQ, per germline. This CDR3 is built from 14 residues. Trimming left V 3 bases short and J 2 bases short, with 11 bases between. The CDR3 nucleotides are TGTGCCAGCAGCTTGGAAAGGGGGGCCTACGAGCAGTACTTC. Residues: CASSLERGAYEQYF.

The chain is built from TRBV5-1 and TRBJ1-1, with TRBD1 identical over 9 bases. This CDR3 region has 18 residues. J was trimmed by 2 bases and V by 4 bases; bases with no gene match: 15. CDR1 is SGHRS and CDR2 is YFSETQ in the germline V gene. CDR3 protein: CASSLAPGQGPSNTEAFF. The CDR3 region has the DNA TGCGCCAGCAGCCTGGCGCCGGGACAGGGTCCTTCTAACACTGAAGCTTTCTTT.

J is TRBJ2-3 and V is TRBV13, with TRBD1 matching over 11 bases. The CDR3 contains 16 residues. Per the germline V gene, CDR1 is PRHDT and CDR2 is FYEKMQ (reference sequence). Trimming at V came to 1 base and at J to 3 bases, leaving 3 bases not matched to a gene. This chain's CDR3 is CASSLAGQGATDTQYF. CDR3 in DNA: TGTGCCAGCAGCTTAGCTGGACAGGGGGCAACAGATACGCAGTATTTT.